This is a list of T cell receptor beta chains from one sample in a study of preoperative IRX-2 immunotherapy in early breast cancer. Only in-frame clones appear in the TCRdb table, and some are missing; sequencing was by immunoSEQ multiplex PCR. The sample shows almost 35,000 clones, 90% to 95% of them seen only once. Sample acquisition took place from a patient treated with IRX-2 immunotherapy. Every receptor here comes from a human donor with breast cancer. CDR3s include the opening cysteine and the closing phenylalanine or tryptophan. Each record gives: V gene, clone size, J gene, D gene, CDR3 DNA, CDR3 protein. D genes are given only for firm matches. Clone size, where shown, is once, few, many, or a class for clones that have expanded.

v_call: TRBV7-9
clone_size: -
j_call: TRBJ2-3
d_call: -
cdr3_nt: TGTGCCAGCAGCCCAGGGAGGTTAGGGAATACGCAGTATTTT
cdr3_aa: CASSPGRLGNTQYF

v_call: TRBV4-3
clone_size: once
j_call: TRBJ1-1
d_call: -
cdr3_nt: TGCGCCAGCAGCCAAGAGATAGGGTCCACTGAAGCTTTCTTT
cdr3_aa: CASSQEIGSTEAFF

v_call: TRBV5-1
clone_size: -
j_call: TRBJ1-2
d_call: -
cdr3_nt: TGCGCCAGCAGCTTCGGGACCGCTAACTATGGCTACACCTTC
cdr3_aa: CASSFGTANYGYTF

v_call: TRBV5-1
clone_size: -
j_call: TRBJ2-1
d_call: TRBD2
cdr3_nt: TGCGCCAGCAGCTTTACTAGCGGATTATCCTACAATGAGCAGTTCTTC
cdr3_aa: CASSFTSGLSYNEQFF

v_call: TRBV15
clone_size: -
j_call: TRBJ2-1
d_call: -
cdr3_nt: TGTGCCACCAGTCCTAACTGGGACATAGACAATGAGCAGTTCTTC
cdr3_aa: CATSPNWDIDNEQFF

v_call: TRBV18
clone_size: once
j_call: TRBJ2-2
d_call: TRBD2
cdr3_nt: TGTGCCAGCTCACCACCTGGACTAGCGGGAGGTACGAACACCGGGGAGCTGTTTTTT
cdr3_aa: CASSPPGLAGGTNTGELFF

v_call: TRBV9
clone_size: -
j_call: TRBJ2-3
d_call: TRBD2
cdr3_nt: TGTGCCAGCAGCACGGGACTAGCGGTTTCCACAGATACGCAGTATTTT
cdr3_aa: CASSTGLAVSTDTQYF

v_call: TRBV6-1
clone_size: -
j_call: TRBJ1-1
d_call: TRBD1
cdr3_nt: TGTGCCAGCAGTGCCGGGACAGCTGGCACTGAAGCTTTCTTT
cdr3_aa: CASSAGTAGTEAFF

v_call: TRBV30
clone_size: -
j_call: TRBJ1-1
d_call: TRBD1
cdr3_nt: TGTGCCTGGGCCGACAGGGGGAGGACTGAAGCTTTCTTT
cdr3_aa: CAWADRGRTEAFF

v_call: TRBV12-5
clone_size: -
j_call: TRBJ2-1
d_call: -
cdr3_nt: TGTGCTAGTGGCGGACCAGCCTACAATGAGCAGTTCTTC
cdr3_aa: CASGGPAYNEQFF

v_call: TRBV14
clone_size: -
j_call: TRBJ2-7
d_call: -
cdr3_nt: TGTGCCAGCAGTTGGGGTTCCTTCTACGAGCAGTACTTC
cdr3_aa: CASSWGSFYEQYF

v_call: TRBV5-1
clone_size: -
j_call: TRBJ2-7
d_call: -
cdr3_nt: TGCGCCAGCAGCGGGGGGACCCACCACACTGACGAGCAGTACTTC
cdr3_aa: CASSGGTHHTDEQYF

v_call: TRBV15
clone_size: few
j_call: TRBJ1-2
d_call: -
cdr3_nt: TGTGCCACCAGCCCTTATGAGGGGGTCGGAGCTTATGGCTACACCTTC
cdr3_aa: CATSPYEGVGAYGYTF

v_call: TRBV7-6
clone_size: -
j_call: TRBJ2-1
d_call: TRBD2
cdr3_nt: TGTGCCAGCAGCTTTTTCGTTGGGACTAGCACGAACAATGAGCAGTTCTTC
cdr3_aa: CASSFFVGTSTNNEQFF

v_call: TRBV9
clone_size: -
j_call: TRBJ2-2
d_call: -
cdr3_nt: TGTGCCAGCAGCGTAGGGTCCGGGGAGCTGTTTTTT
cdr3_aa: CASSVGSGELFF

v_call: TRBV18
clone_size: -
j_call: TRBJ2-5
d_call: TRBD1
cdr3_nt: TGTGCCAGCTCACCACCGAAAAGAACAGGGGGCGGGGAGACCCAGTACTTC
cdr3_aa: CASSPPKRTGGGETQYF

v_call: TRBV6-4
clone_size: -
j_call: TRBJ2-3
d_call: TRBD2
cdr3_nt: TGTGCCAGCAGTGCAGCGGGGACCACAGATACGCAGTATTTT
cdr3_aa: CASSAAGTTDTQYF

v_call: TRBV7-9
clone_size: -
j_call: TRBJ2-1
d_call: TRBD2
cdr3_nt: TGTGCCAGCAGCTTAGCCGGGACTAGCGGGGCGACAAAGATCTTC
cdr3_aa: CASSLAGTSGATKIF

v_call: TRBV27
clone_size: -
j_call: TRBJ2-7
d_call: TRBD1
cdr3_nt: TGTGCCAGCAGTTTTGTGAGACAGGGTTCCGAGCAGTACTTC
cdr3_aa: CASSFVRQGSEQYF

v_call: TRBV19
clone_size: -
j_call: TRBJ1-5
d_call: -
cdr3_nt: TGTGCCAGTAGTATTGGGGGGGCCCCTAGCAATCAGCCCCAGCATTTT
cdr3_aa: CASSIGGAPSNQPQHF

v_call: TRBV21-1
clone_size: -
j_call: TRBJ2-1
d_call: -
cdr3_nt: TGTGCCAGCAGCAAATGCGGGACAGTCGCGAATGAGCAGTTCTTC
cdr3_aa: CASSKCGTVANEQFF

v_call: TRBV20-1
clone_size: -
j_call: TRBJ2-7
d_call: -
cdr3_nt: TGCAGTGCTAGGGACAACTACGAGCAGTACTTC
cdr3_aa: CSARDNYEQYF

v_call: TRBV9
clone_size: -
j_call: TRBJ1-4
d_call: -
cdr3_nt: TGTGCCAGCAGCCCCACCCCAACTAATGAAAAACTGTTTTTT
cdr3_aa: CASSPTPTNEKLFF

v_call: TRBV7-9
clone_size: -
j_call: TRBJ2-3
d_call: TRBD1
cdr3_nt: TGTGCCAGCAGCCGGGACAGAATCACAGATACGCAGTATTTT
cdr3_aa: CASSRDRITDTQYF

v_call: TRBV6-5
clone_size: -
j_call: TRBJ1-1
d_call: -
cdr3_nt: TGTGCCAGCAGGGGAGGACACTACATGAACACTGAAGCTTTCTTT
cdr3_aa: CASRGGHYMNTEAFF

v_call: TRBV4-2
clone_size: -
j_call: TRBJ1-2
d_call: TRBD1
cdr3_nt: TGTGCCAGCAGCCAAGATCTTGGGACAGCCTTGATTTTCTATGGCTACACCTTC
cdr3_aa: CASSQDLGTALIFYGYTF

v_call: TRBV4-3
clone_size: -
j_call: TRBJ2-1
d_call: TRBD2
cdr3_nt: TGCGCCAGCAGCCAAGAACCTAGCGGGGGGATCGATGAGCAGTTCTTC
cdr3_aa: CASSQEPSGGIDEQFF

v_call: TRBV4-1
clone_size: -
j_call: TRBJ2-3
d_call: -
cdr3_nt: TGCGCCAGCAGCCAAGAACGGGAAGATACGCAGTATTTT
cdr3_aa: CASSQEREDTQYF

v_call: TRBV7-7
clone_size: -
j_call: TRBJ2-5
d_call: TRBD2
cdr3_nt: TGTGCTAGCAGCTTCGCTAGCGGGGGGTTAGAGACCCAGTACTTC
cdr3_aa: CASSFASGGLETQYF

v_call: TRBV7-3
clone_size: -
j_call: TRBJ2-1
d_call: -
cdr3_nt: TGTGCCAGCAGCTTAATGGCACAAAACAATGAGCAGTTCTTC
cdr3_aa: CASSLMAQNNEQFF

v_call: TRBV5-1
clone_size: -
j_call: TRBJ1-4
d_call: -
cdr3_nt: TGCGCCAGCAGCTTAACCGTAACTAATGAAAAACTGTTTTTT
cdr3_aa: CASSLTVTNEKLFF

v_call: TRBV5-1
clone_size: -
j_call: TRBJ1-1
d_call: -
cdr3_nt: TGCGCCAGCAGCCGGACGGGTACTGAAGCTTTCTTT
cdr3_aa: CASSRTGTEAFF

v_call: TRBV11-2
clone_size: -
j_call: TRBJ2-1
d_call: TRBD2
cdr3_nt: TGTGCCAGCAGCTTAGAAGCGGGGTCCTACAATGAGCAGTTCTTC
cdr3_aa: CASSLEAGSYNEQFF

v_call: TRBV10-3
clone_size: few
j_call: TRBJ1-2
d_call: -
cdr3_nt: TGTGCCATCAGTGAGAGAGATGAGTATGGCTACACCTTC
cdr3_aa: CAISERDEYGYTF

v_call: TRBV5-4
clone_size: -
j_call: TRBJ2-3
d_call: TRBD2
cdr3_nt: TGTGCCAGCAGCCTAGGACTAGAAGGCGGAGATACGCAGTATTTT
cdr3_aa: CASSLGLEGGDTQYF

v_call: TRBV5-4
clone_size: -
j_call: TRBJ2-7
d_call: -
cdr3_nt: TGTGCCAGCAGCTTGGTTAACGCAGGGCGGTACGAGCAGTACTTC
cdr3_aa: CASSLVNAGRYEQYF

v_call: TRBV6-5
clone_size: -
j_call: TRBJ2-5
d_call: -
cdr3_nt: TGTGCCAGCAGTTACGGGGAGACCCAGTACTTC
cdr3_aa: CASSYGETQYF

v_call: TRBV6-5
clone_size: -
j_call: TRBJ2-7
d_call: -
cdr3_nt: TGTGCCAGCAGTTACTCGAGGGACCGCGCCTACGAGCAGTACTTC
cdr3_aa: CASSYSRDRAYEQYF

v_call: TRBV6-1
clone_size: -
j_call: TRBJ1-5
d_call: -
cdr3_nt: TGTGCCAGCAAGCAAGGGTGGAATCAGCCCCAGCATTTT
cdr3_aa: CASKQGWNQPQHF

v_call: TRBV2
clone_size: -
j_call: TRBJ1-4
d_call: -
cdr3_nt: TGTGCCAGCACCCGAGGGGCGTCGAGGGCTAATGAAAAACTGTTTTTT
cdr3_aa: CASTRGASRANEKLFF

v_call: TRBV10-3
clone_size: once
j_call: TRBJ1-1
d_call: -
cdr3_nt: TGTGCCATCAGTCCTACAGGGTCCACTGAAGCTTTCTTT
cdr3_aa: CAISPTGSTEAFF

v_call: TRBV6-1
clone_size: -
j_call: TRBJ2-3
d_call: -
cdr3_nt: TGTGCCAGCCCGTCAGATACTAGCACAGATACGCAGTATTTT
cdr3_aa: CASPSDTSTDTQYF

v_call: TRBV7-9
clone_size: -
j_call: TRBJ2-2
d_call: -
cdr3_nt: TGTGCCAGCAGCTTAAGGTGGGCAGGAGGATCCGGCGGGGAGCTGTTTTTT
cdr3_aa: CASSLRWAGGSGGELFF

v_call: TRBV10-1
clone_size: -
j_call: TRBJ2-2
d_call: -
cdr3_nt: TGCGCCAGCAGCAAATCAGGGGTCGGGGAGCTGTTTTTT
cdr3_aa: CASSKSGVGELFF

v_call: TRBV6-6
clone_size: -
j_call: TRBJ1-2
d_call: TRBD1
cdr3_nt: TGTGCCAGCAGAAAAGAGGGACAGAGAGATGGCTACACCTTC
cdr3_aa: CASRKEGQRDGYTF

v_call: TRBV14
clone_size: -
j_call: TRBJ2-3
d_call: -
cdr3_nt: TGTGCCAGCAGCCACACAGATACGCAGTATTTT
cdr3_aa: CASSHTDTQYF

v_call: TRBV28
clone_size: -
j_call: TRBJ1-4
d_call: -
cdr3_nt: TGTGCCAGCAGTTTAAGTTGGGGGAAACTGTTTTTT
cdr3_aa: CASSLSWGKLFF

v_call: TRBV5-6
clone_size: once
j_call: TRBJ2-2
d_call: TRBD1
cdr3_nt: TGTGCCAGCGACTTATTACAGGGGGCGAACACCGGGGAGCTGTTTTTT
cdr3_aa: CASDLLQGANTGELFF

v_call: TRBV6-6
clone_size: -
j_call: TRBJ2-2
d_call: -
cdr3_nt: TGTGCCAGCACCTTAGGGGGGGGCTCATCCGGGGAGCTGTTTTTT
cdr3_aa: CASTLGGGSSGELFF

v_call: TRBV6-9
clone_size: -
j_call: TRBJ2-7
d_call: TRBD2
cdr3_nt: TGTGCCAGCAGGGGGTCAGGCGGGAGAAGGTACGAGCAGTACTTC
cdr3_aa: CASRGSGGRRYEQYF

v_call: TRBV7-9
clone_size: -
j_call: TRBJ1-2
d_call: -
cdr3_nt: TGTGCCAGCAGCCCCAGCGGGGTATATGGCTACACCTTC
cdr3_aa: CASSPSGVYGYTF

v_call: TRBV14
clone_size: -
j_call: TRBJ2-7
d_call: -
cdr3_nt: TGTGCCAGCAGCCACCCACAGGGTAGACGGAACGAGCAGTACTTC
cdr3_aa: CASSHPQGRRNEQYF

v_call: TRBV6-5
clone_size: few
j_call: TRBJ1-6
d_call: -
cdr3_nt: TGTGCCAGCAGTTCACCGGGGGTTAATTCACCCCTCCACTTT
cdr3_aa: CASSSPGVNSPLHF

v_call: TRBV9
clone_size: once
j_call: TRBJ2-7
d_call: TRBD2
cdr3_nt: TGTGCCAGCAGCGTAGGGGGACTAGCGGGAGCTCCGGTTTACGAGCAGTACTTC
cdr3_aa: CASSVGGLAGAPVYEQYF